One TCR beta chain is described in this entry. Its antigen is still unknown. No much larger clonotype is one base removed from it; base qualities were not supplied. Each donor gave one peripheral blood draw, averaging roughly 120 mL, which was collected into heparinised tubes. Naive, central memory, regulatory and stem cell-like memory CD4+ T cells were sorted on a BD FACSAria II using a panel including CD45RO, CCR7, CD25, CD127, CD95 and CD27. All sorted populations exceeded 95% purity. PBMCs were isolated immediately by Lymphoprep density gradient centrifugation and stained directly without culture. So that batch effects would be minimized, each experiment stained and sorted samples in pairs, pairing one healthy donor with one patient. The High Capacity cDNA Reverse Transcription Kit was used to reverse transcribe all of the isolated RNA, meaning that expressed TCRB transcripts were what got sequenced. Deep immunoSEQ sequencing was performed on naive, central memory and regulatory T cell samples, with an average of roughly 3.3 million total reads per sample. After sorted cells were lysed in RLT buffer, RNA was extracted with DNase-treated RNeasy Micro or Mini kits, with the choice depending on cell number. Each cell subset was processed separately to prevent cross-contamination, with patient and healthy donor samples processed together. The immunoSEQ multiplex PCR was used to amplify TCRB sequences from cDNA, generating 87-bp fragments that spanned the CDR3 region. The amplicons were sequenced using the Illumina HiSeq platform. On the study's bioinformatics: Synthetic template baselines were used to correct PCR bias computationally, reads within Hamming distance 2 were collapsed together, and singletons that could not be merged were discarded. By aligning reads against IMGT, V, D and J genes, CDR3 length, and insertions or deletions at six rearrangement sites were assigned. Within each subset, clonotype counts were normalized to sorted cell number, and only after that were true diversity and Gini coefficients computed with the tcR R package. The overlap coefficient, calculated on TCRB nucleotide sequences, was used to quantify repertoire sharing. As stored in TCRdb, this immuneACCESS dataset retains in-frame rearrangements with V and J assigned. A fraction of the clones does not appear; measured against another copy, unresolved V genes explain less than half of the discrepancy, and the remainder lacks a known reason. The D gene and trimming were derived from the DNA, and the V and J assignments and clone size from that table. The sample table contains fewer than 400,000 clones; only one count was recorded for around 9% of them. The ten biggest clones cover over 0.95% of the sample.

The sample is drawn from a study of beta chain features in type 1 diabetes (dated by TCRdb to the late 2010s). Describing the broader study: Patients and healthy donors did not differ in mean age, gender distribution, total cell number or subset yield. A total of 90 million to 130 million sorted cells were examined across all samples, and a strong correlation was observed between cell number per subset and RNA yield. Whereas all 28 donors provided naive and central memory subsets, regulatory and stem cell-like memory subsets were isolated from just 8 patients and roughly 8 healthy donors. The study compared TCRB repertoires of sorted circulating CD4+ T cell subsets between recently diagnosed type 1 diabetes patients and matched healthy donors. Here is what the overall study found, with its caveats: The naive, central memory and regulatory TCRB repertoires appeared to resemble one another more closely among patients than among healthy donors. Shorter templates might be favored by PCR, yet because patient and control samples were amplified and corrected together, any such skew would affect both groups equally. Because small numbers of individuals were included in the HLA sub-analyses, any influence of HLA type on TCRB rearrangement was left unresolved. Patients with type 1 diabetes made fewer insertions and deleted more nucleotides at VDJ recombination sites, implying thymic rearrangement abnormalities. A moderate but significant shortening of TCRB CDR3 length was observed in type 1 diabetes patients in all four CD4+ subsets. Because cDNA rather than genomic DNA was sequenced, highly expressing activated cells could have been over-represented, although no difference in activation and CD3 levels was found between groups.

V loses 2 bases at its end and J loses 6 bases; junction bases beyond the gene matches: 11. The CDR3 starts with the cysteine, ends with the phenylalanine, and has 17 residues. The only DNA kept is the CDR3, 51 bases in frame from the first base. The germline V gene sets CDR1 to KGHSH and CDR2 to LQKENI. This clonotype was obtained from a young man with type 1 diabetes. The V and J genes are TRBV18 and TRBJ1-4; TRBD1 matches 8 bases in the middle. The sequencing sample was made of central memory CD4+ T cells from blood. The DNA sequence reads TGTGCCAGCTCACCAATTCCCCCAGGGGGCGGCGATGAAAAACTGTTTTTT. Its amino acids are CASSPIPPGGGDEKLFF. Reference TRBV18 and TRBJ1-4 genes cover what lies past the CDR3, so the full variable domain is NAGVMQNPRHLVRRRGQEARLRCSPMKGHSHVYWYRQLPEEGLKFMVYLQKENIIDESGMPKERFSAEFPKEGPSILRIQQVVRGDSAAYFCASSPIPPGGGDEKLFFGSGTQLSVL.